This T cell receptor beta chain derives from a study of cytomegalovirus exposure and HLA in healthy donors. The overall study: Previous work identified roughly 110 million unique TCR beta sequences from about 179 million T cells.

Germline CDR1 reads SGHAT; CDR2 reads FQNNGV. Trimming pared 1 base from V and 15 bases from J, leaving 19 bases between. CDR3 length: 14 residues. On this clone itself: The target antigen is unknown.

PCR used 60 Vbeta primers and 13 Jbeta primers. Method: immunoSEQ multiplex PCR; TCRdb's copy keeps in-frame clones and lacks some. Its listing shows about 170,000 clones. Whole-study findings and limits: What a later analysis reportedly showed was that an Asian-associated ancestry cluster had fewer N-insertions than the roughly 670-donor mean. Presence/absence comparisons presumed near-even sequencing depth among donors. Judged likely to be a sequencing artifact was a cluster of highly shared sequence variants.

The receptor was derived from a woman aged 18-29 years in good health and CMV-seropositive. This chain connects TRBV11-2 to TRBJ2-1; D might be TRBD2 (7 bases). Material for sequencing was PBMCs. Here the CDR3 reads CASSLVSVGGRWFF. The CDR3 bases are TGTGCCAGCAGCTTAGTTTCGGTCGGGGGGCGCTGGTTCTTC.